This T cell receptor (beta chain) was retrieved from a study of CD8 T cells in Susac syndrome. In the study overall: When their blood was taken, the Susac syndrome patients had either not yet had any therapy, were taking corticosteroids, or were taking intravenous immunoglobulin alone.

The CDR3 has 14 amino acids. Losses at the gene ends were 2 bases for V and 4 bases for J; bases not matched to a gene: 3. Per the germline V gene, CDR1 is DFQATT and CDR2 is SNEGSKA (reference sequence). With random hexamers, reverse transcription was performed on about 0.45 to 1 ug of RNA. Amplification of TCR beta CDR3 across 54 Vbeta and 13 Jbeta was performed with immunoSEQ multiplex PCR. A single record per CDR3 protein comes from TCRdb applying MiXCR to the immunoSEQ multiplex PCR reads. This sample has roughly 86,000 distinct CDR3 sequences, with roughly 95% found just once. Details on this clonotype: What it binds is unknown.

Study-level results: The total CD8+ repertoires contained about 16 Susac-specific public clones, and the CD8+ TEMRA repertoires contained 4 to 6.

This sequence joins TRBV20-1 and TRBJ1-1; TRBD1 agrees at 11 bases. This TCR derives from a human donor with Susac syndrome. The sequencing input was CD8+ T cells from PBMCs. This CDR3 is CSARHGQGATEAFF. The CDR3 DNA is TGCAGTGCTAGACACGGACAGGGGGCCACTGAAGCTTTCTTT.